The 11 T cell receptor beta chains reported below all come from one sample, sequenced in a study of cytomegalovirus exposure and HLA in healthy donors. 13 Jbeta primers and 60 Vbeta primers were used for the PCR. The table came from immunoSEQ multiplex PCR; TCRdb's copy has only in-frame clones and leaves some out. The table lists about 130,000 clones, 65% to 80% of them singletons. The specimen was PBMCs. These receptors were collected from a human donor in good health.

This clone was seen just once. The chain joins TRBV7-6 to TRBJ2-7, with D maybe TRBD1 (8 bases). V shed 8 bases and J shed 5 bases, with 16 bases lying between them. Looked up from germline, CDR1 is SGHVS and CDR2 is FNYEAQ. This CDR3 comprises 13 residues. For the CDR3, the DNA is TGTGCCAGCTCAGGGGGCGGGAGTGACGAGCAGTACTTC. Residues: CASSGGGSDEQYF.

The V gene is TRBV7-2, the J gene TRBJ1-4; 11 bases fit TRBD1. The CDR3 sequence is 17 residues long. CDR1 is SGHTA and CDR2 is FQGNSA in the germline V gene. J lost 1 base, V lost 5 bases, and 6 bases had no gene match. The CDR3 DNA follows: TGTGCCAGCAGCCAGGGACAGGGGGTTGAAACTAATGAAAAACTGTTTTTT. Protein sequence: CASSQGQGVETNEKLFF.

This rearrangement joins TRBV28 to TRBJ2-5, with 7 positions matching TRBD1. This CDR3 is built from 13 residues. Per the germline V gene, CDR1 is MDHEN and CDR2 is SYDVKM. V dropped 3 bases and J dropped 2; count of bases not matched to a gene: 0. CDR3 DNA sequence: TGTGCCAGCAGTTTGGACAGGCAAGAGACCCAGTACTTC. Amino acids: CASSLDRQETQYF.

This clone was picked up a small number of times. This rearrangement joins TRBV20-1 to TRBJ2-7; no clear D. Germline V gives CDR1 DFQATT, CDR2 SNEGSKA (reference sequence). V was clipped by 3 bases and J by 4 bases, with 4 bases between them. CDR3 length equals 10 residues. CDR3: CSAREYEQYV. The DNA of the CDR3 is TGCAGTGCTAGGGAGTACGAGCAGTACGTC.

The V and J genes are TRBV2 and TRBJ1-5; maybe TRBD1 (6 bases). Trimming took 3 bases from V and 4 from J, leaving 10 bases between them. The CDR3 has 14 residues. The germline V gene encodes CDR1 SNHLY and CDR2 FYNNEI. Here the CDR3 reads CASSEGAGNQPQHF. CDR3 in DNA: TGTGCCAGCAGTGAGGGGGCAGGTAATCAGCCCCAGCATTTT. Looking up the rest from reference TRBV2 and TRBJ1-5 gives the full variable domain: EPEVTQTPSHQVTQMGQEVILRCVPISNHLYFYWYRQILGQKVEFLVSFYNNEISEKSEIFDDQFSVERPDGSNFTLKIRSTKLEDSAMYFCASSEGAGNQPQHFGDGTRLSIL.

The chain is built from TRBV5-4 and TRBJ2-5; D remains ambiguous. The CDR3 sequence is 13 residues long. Germline V gives CDR1 SGHNT, CDR2 YYREEE (reference sequence). The ends were cut back, 3 bases at V and 1 base at J, with 7 bases in the middle. CDR3 residues: CASSSVLQETQYF. The CDR3 nucleotides are TGTGCCAGCAGCTCCGTTCTCCAAGAGACCCAGTACTTC.

The J gene is TRBJ2-7, the V gene TRBV5-1, with TRBD1 matching over 9 bases. This CDR3 spans 14 amino acids. Trimming removed 7 bases from V and 5 bases from J; junction bases left unmatched: 10. Germline assignment: CDR1 SGHRS and CDR2 YFSETQ. The DNA for the CDR3 is TGCGCCAGCCAAGAAGGGACAGGGTCGCACGAGCAGTACTTC. It specifies CASQEGTGSHEQYF.

V gene TRBV15 combines with J gene TRBJ1-2; no reliable D call. Germline CDR1 and CDR2: LNHNV and YYDKDF (reference sequence). The CDR3 runs 13 residues. The V end lost 0 bases, the J end lost 1 base, and 3 bases lay between the germline ends. The CDR3 spells CATSREYNYGYTF. As DNA, the CDR3 is TGTGCCACCAGCAGAGAATATAACTATGGCTACACCTTC.

This chain uses TRBV28 with TRBJ1-5; 10 bases line up with TRBD1. CDR1 and CDR2 (germline): MDHEN, SYDVKM. Unmatched junction bases numbered 4, after V lost 2 bases and J lost 6 bases. The CDR3 has 15 amino acids. The CDR3 is CASSLLTGGGQPQHF. The CDR3 region has the DNA TGTGCCAGCAGTTTACTGACAGGGGGCGGTCAGCCCCAGCATTTT.

This clone has a single count. This rearrangement joins TRBV5-4 to TRBJ2-1; D unclear. V lost 4 bases and J 9 bases, leaving 8 bases between the germline ends. Germline assignment: CDR1 SGHNT and CDR2 YYREEE (reference sequence). The CDR3 runs 11 residues. CDR3 coding DNA: TGTGCCAGCAGCCGATCAGGTGAGCAGTTCTTC. Its translation is CASSRSGEQFF.

The V gene is TRBV9, the J gene TRBJ2-7; 9 nucleotides match TRBD2. The CDR3 is made up of 14 amino acids. V gave up 0 bases and J gave up 5 bases; unmatched junction bases: 3. Germline assignment: CDR1 SGDLS and CDR2 YYNGEE. The CDR3 DNA reads TGTGCCAGCAGCGTAGTGAGCGGGAGGAACGAGCAGTACTTC. The encoded protein is CASSVVSGRNEQYF.